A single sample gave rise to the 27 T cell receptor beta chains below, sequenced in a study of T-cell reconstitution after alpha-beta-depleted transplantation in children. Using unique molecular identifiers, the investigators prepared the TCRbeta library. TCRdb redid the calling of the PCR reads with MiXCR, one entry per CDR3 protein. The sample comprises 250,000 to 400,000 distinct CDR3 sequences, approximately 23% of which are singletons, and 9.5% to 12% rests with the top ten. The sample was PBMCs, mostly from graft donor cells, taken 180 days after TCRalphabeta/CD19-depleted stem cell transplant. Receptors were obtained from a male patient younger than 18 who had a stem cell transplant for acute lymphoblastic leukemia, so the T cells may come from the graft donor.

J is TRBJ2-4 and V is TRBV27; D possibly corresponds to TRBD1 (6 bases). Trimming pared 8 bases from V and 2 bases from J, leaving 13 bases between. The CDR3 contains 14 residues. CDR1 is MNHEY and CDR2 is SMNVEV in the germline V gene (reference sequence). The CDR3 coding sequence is TGTGCCAGCGGCCTGAGGGGGTCCAAAAACATTCAGTACTTC. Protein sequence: CASGLRGSKNIQYF.

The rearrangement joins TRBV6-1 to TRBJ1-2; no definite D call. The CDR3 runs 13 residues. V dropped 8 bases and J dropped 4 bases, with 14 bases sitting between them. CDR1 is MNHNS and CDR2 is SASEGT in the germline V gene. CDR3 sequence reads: CASQEVRFYGYTF. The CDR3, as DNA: TGTGCCAGCCAAGAGGTTCGATTCTATGGCTACACCTTC.

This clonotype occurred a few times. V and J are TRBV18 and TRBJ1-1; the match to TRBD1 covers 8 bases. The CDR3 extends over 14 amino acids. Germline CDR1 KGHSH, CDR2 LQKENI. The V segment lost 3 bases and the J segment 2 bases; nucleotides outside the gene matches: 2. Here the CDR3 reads CASSPDRGNTEAFF. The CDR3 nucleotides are TGTGCCAGCTCACCTGACAGGGGCAACACTGAAGCTTTCTTT. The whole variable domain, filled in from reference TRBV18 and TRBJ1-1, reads NAGVMQNPRHLVRRRGQEARLRCSPMKGHSHVYWYRQLPEEGLKFMVYLQKENIIDESGMPKERFSAEFPKEGPSILRIQQVVRGDSAAYFCASSPDRGNTEAFFGQGTRLTVV.

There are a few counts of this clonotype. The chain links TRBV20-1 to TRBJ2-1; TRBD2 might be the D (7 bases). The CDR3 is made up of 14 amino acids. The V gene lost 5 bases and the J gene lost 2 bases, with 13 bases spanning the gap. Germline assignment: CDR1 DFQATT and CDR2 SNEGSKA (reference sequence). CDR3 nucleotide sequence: TGCAGTGCTGGGGGCGGGGGAGCCTACAATGAGCAGTTCTTC. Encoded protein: CSAGGGGAYNEQFF.

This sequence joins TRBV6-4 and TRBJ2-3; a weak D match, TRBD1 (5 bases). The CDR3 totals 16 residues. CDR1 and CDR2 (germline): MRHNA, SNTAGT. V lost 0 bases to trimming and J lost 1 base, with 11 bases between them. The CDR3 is CASSDSTAVGTDTQYF. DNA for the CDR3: TGTGCCAGCAGTGACTCGACAGCCGTAGGCACAGATACGCAGTATTTT.

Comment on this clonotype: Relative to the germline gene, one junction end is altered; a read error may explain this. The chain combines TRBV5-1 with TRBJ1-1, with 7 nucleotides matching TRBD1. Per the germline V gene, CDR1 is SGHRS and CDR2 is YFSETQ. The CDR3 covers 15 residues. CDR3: CDSSLEGAPNTEAFF. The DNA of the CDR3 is TGCGACAGCAGCTTGGAGGGGGCGCCGAACACTGAAGCTTTCTTT.

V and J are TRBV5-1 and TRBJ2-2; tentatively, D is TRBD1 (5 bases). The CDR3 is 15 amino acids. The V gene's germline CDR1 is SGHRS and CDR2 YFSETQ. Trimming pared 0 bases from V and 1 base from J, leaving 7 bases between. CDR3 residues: CASSLAQGNTGELFF. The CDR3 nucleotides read TGCGCCAGCAGCTTGGCCCAGGGGAACACCGGGGAGCTGTTTTTT.

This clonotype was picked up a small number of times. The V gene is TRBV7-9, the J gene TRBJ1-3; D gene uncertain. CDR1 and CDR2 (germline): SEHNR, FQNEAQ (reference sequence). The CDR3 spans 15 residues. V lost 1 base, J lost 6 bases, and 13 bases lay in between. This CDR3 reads CASSLGGSVLNTIYF. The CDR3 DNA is TGTGCCAGCAGCTTAGGCGGGTCCGTCCTAAACACCATATATTTT.

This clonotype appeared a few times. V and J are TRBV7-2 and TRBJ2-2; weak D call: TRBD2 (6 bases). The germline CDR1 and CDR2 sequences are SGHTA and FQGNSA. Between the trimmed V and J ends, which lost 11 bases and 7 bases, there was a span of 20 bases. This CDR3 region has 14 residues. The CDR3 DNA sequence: TGTGCCCGACGACAGAATTTAGCGGTCGGGGAGCTGTTTTTT. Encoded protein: CARRQNLAVGELFF.

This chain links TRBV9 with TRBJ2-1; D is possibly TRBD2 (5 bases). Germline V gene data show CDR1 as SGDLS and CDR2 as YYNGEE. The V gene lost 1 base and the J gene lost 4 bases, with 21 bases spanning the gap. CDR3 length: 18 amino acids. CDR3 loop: CASSVPPGIDSAYNEQFF. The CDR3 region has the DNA TGTGCCAGCAGCGTACCTCCGGGGATTGATAGCGCTTACAATGAGCAGTTCTTC.

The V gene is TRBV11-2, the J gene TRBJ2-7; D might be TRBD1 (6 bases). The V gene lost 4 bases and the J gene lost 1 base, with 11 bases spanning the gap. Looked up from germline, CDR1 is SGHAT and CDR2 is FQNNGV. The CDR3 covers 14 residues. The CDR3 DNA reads TGTGCCAGCAGCTCTATCAGGGGTTCCTACGAGCAGTACTTC. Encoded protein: CASSSIRGSYEQYF.

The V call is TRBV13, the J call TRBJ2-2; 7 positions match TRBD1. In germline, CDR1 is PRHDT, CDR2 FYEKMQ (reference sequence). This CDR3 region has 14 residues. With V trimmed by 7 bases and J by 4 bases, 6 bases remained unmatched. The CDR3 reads CASNIQGFTGELFF. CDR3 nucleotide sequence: TGTGCCAGCAACATACAGGGGTTCACCGGGGAGCTGTTTTTT. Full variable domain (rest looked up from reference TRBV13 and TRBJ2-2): AAGVIQSPRHLIKEKRETATLKCYPIPRHDTVYWYQQGPGQDPQFLISFYEKMQSDKGSIPDRFSAQQFSDYHSELNMSSLELGDSALYFCASNIQGFTGELFFGEGSRLTVL.

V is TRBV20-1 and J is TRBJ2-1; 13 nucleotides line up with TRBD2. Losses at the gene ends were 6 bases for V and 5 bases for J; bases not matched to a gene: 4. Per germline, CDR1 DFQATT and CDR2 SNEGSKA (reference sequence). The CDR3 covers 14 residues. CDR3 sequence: CSARTSGRNNEQFF. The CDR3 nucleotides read TGCAGTGCCAGGACTAGCGGGAGAAACAATGAGCAGTTCTTC.

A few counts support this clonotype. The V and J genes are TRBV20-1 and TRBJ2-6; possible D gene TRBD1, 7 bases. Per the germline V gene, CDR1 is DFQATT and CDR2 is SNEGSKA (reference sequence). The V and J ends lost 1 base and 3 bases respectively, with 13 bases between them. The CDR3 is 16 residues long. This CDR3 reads CSARVGGGGGANVLTF. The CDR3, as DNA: TGCAGTGCTAGAGTCGGAGGGGGCGGTGGGGCCAACGTCCTGACTTTC.

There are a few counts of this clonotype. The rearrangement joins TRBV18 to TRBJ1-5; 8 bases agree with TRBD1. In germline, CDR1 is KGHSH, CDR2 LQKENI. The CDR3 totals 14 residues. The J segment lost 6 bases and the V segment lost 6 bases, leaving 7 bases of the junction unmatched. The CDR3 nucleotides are TGTGCCAGCTCCCCTCAGGGGGCCACTCAGCCCCAGCATTTT. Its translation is CASSPQGATQPQHF.

The CDR3 DNA sequence: TGTGCCAGCAGCTTAACGGGGACTAGCGGGAGGGCCATCGATGAGCAGTTCTTC. It encodes CASSLTGTSGRAIDEQFF. The J gene is TRBJ2-1, the V gene TRBV7-3; 16 bases match TRBD2. Unmatched junction bases numbered 7, after V lost 0 bases and J lost 8 bases. The CDR3 is made up of 18 amino acids. CDR1 is SGHTA and CDR2 is FQGTGA in the germline V gene.

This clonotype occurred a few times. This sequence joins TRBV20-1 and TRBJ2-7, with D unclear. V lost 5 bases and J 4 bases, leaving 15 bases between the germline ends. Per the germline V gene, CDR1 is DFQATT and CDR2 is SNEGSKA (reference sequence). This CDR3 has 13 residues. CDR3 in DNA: TGCAGTGCTCCCCGTCCAGCCCTTTACGAGCAGTACTTC. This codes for CSAPRPALYEQYF.

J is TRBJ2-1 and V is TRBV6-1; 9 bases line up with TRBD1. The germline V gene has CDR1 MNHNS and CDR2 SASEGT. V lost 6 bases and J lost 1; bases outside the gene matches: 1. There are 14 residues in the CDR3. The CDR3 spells CASRGQGSYNEQFF. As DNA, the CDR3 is TGTGCCAGCAGAGGACAGGGGTCCTACAATGAGCAGTTCTTC.

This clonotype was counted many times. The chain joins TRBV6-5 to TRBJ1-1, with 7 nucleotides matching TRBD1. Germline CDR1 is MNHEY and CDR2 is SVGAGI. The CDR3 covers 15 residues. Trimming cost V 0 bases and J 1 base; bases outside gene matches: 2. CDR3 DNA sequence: TGTGCCAGCAGTTACTCGCGACAGGGGAACACTGAAGCTTTCTTT. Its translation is CASSYSRQGNTEAFF.

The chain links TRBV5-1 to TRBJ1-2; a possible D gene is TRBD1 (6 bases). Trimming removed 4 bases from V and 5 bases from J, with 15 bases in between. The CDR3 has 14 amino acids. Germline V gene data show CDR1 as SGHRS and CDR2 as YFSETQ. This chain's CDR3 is CASSALQGTYGYTF. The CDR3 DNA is TGCGCCAGCAGCGCGTTACAGGGAACGTATGGCTACACCTTC. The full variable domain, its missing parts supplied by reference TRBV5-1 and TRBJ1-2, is KAGVTQTPRYLIKTRGQQVTLSCSPISGHRSVSWYQQTPGQGLQFLFEYFSETQRNKGNFPGRFSGRQFSNSRSEMNVSTLELGDSALYLCASSALQGTYGYTFGSGTRLTVV.

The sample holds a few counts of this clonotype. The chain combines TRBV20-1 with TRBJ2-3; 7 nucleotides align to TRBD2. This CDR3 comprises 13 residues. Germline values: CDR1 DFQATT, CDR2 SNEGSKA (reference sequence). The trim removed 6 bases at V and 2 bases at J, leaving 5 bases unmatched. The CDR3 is CSAPTSPTDTQYF. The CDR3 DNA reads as TGCAGTGCCCCGACTAGCCCCACAGATACGCAGTATTTT.

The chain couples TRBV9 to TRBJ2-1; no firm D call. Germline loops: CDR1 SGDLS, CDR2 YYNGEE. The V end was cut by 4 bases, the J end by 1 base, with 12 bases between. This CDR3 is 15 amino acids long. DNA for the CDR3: TGTGCCAGCAGCTTAGACCCGCGATCCTACAATGAGCAGTTCTTC. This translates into CASSLDPRSYNEQFF.

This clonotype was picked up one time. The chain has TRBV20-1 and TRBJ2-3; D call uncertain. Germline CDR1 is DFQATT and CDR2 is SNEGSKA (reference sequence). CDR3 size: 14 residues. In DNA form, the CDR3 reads TGCAGAGAAAGGCCAGAGGTGGGCACAGATACGCAGTATTTT. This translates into CRERPEVGTDTQYF.

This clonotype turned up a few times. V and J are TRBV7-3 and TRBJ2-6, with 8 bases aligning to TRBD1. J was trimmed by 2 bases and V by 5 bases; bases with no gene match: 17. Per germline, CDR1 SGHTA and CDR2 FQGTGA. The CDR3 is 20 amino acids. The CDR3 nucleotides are TGTGCCAGCAGCCCGCCTTTAGGACAGGGTTCCCTTACTGGGGCCAACGTCCTGACTTTC. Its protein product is CASSPPLGQGSLTGANVLTF.

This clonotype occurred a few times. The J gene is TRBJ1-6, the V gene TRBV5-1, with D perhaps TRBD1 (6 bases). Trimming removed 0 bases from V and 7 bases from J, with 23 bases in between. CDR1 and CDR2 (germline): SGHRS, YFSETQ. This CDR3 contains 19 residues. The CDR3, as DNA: TGCGCCAGCAGCTTGGGGGGACTACAGGGATTAACAAGCAATTCACCCCTCCACTTT. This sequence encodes CASSLGGLQGLTSNSPLHF.

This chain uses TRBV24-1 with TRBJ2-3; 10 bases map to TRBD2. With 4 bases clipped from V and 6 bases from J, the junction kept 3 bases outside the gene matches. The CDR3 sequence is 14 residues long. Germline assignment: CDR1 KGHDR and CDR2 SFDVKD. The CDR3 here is CATSEAGGPDTQYF. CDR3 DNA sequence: TGTGCCACCAGTGAAGCGGGAGGGCCCGATACGCAGTATTTT.

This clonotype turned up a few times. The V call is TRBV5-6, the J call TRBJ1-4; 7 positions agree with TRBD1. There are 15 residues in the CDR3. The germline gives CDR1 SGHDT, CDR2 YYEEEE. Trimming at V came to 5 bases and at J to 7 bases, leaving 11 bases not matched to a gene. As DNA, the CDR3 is TGTGCCAGCAGTGGGAGAGGGGGCGCAGGTGAAAAACTGTTTTTT. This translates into CASSGRGGAGEKLFF.